This T cell receptor (beta chain) was documented in a study of cytomegalovirus exposure and HLA in healthy donors. Background on the study: Unique TCRs from HLA-typed donors, 85 million to 100 million of them, were held in an early data release. General study points: A later analysis reportedly found that, within productive TCRs, an Asian-associated ancestry cluster had fewer N-insertions than the mean observed across the roughly 730 donors. It was reported that TCR beta sequences correctly inferred the HLA-A and HLA-B alleles for most subjects.

This CDR3 has 14 residues. Trimming took off 8 bases at V and 0 bases at J, with 11 bases between the two ends. Germline V gene lookup returns CDR1 MNHNY and CDR2 SVGAGI (reference sequence). Primers: 60 Vbeta forward and 13 Jbeta reverse. Sequenced by immunoSEQ multiplex PCR; TCRdb stores in-frame clones only, minus some. The sample carries over 100,000 clones, approximately 8.9% recorded once. A few counts support this clone. Antigen unknown. The sequence was obtained from a woman aged 40 to 50 in good health and CMV-seropositive. The chain joins TRBV6-6 to TRBJ1-5, with D possibly being TRBD1 (5 bases). Sample: PBMCs. The CDR3 DNA reads as TGTGCCAGCCGAGACAGTAATAGCAATCAGCCCCAGCATTTT. It codes for CASRDSNSNQPQHF.